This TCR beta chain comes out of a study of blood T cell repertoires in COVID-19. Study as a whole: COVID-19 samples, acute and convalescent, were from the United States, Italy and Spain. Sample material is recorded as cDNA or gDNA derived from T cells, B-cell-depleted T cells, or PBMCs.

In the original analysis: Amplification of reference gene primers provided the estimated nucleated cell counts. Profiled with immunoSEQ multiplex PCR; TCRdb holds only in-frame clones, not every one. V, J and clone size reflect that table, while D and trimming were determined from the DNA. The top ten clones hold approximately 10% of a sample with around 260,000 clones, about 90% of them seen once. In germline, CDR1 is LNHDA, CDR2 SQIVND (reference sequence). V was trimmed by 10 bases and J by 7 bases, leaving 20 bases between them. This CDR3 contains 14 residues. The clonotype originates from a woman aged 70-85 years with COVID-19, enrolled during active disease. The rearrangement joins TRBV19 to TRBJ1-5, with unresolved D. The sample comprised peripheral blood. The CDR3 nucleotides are TGTGCCACACGCTCGACCGGGCCGGGACAGCCCCAGCATTTT. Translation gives CATRSTGPGQPQHF.